This TCR beta chain was obtained from a study of metastatic and nonmetastatic thyroid tumors. No patient received treatment before thyroid surgery. TCRdb re-clonotyped the PCR reads via MiXCR. The top ten hold 9.9% of the sample, which has about 41,000 clones, 28% seen once. Trimming took 8 bases from V and 2 from J; bases not matched to a gene: 3. CDR3 length: 13 residues. In germline, CDR1 is MGHDK, CDR2 SYGVNS. The TCR sequence derives from a male donor with papillary thyroid cancer or a benign thyroid nodule (not recorded which). Some clones in this sample may be carry-over from other donors' samples. This chain links TRBV25-1 with TRBJ1-1; 9 nucleotides match TRBD1. Input material: blood. The CDR3 loop is CASLQGANTEAFF. The CDR3 region has the DNA TGTGCCAGCCTACAGGGGGCAAACACTGAAGCTTTCTTT.